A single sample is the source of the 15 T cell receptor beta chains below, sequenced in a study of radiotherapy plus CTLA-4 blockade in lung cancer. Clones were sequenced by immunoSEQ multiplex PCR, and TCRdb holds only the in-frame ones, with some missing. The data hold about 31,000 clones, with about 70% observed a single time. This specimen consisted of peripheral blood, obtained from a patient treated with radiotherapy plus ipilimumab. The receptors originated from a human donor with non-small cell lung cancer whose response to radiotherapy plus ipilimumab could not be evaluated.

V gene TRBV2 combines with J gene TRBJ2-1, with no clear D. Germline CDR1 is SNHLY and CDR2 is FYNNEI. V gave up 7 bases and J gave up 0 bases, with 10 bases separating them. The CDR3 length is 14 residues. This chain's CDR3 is CASKDSSSYNEQFF. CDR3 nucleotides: TGTGCCAGCAAAGACTCGAGCTCCTACAATGAGCAGTTCTTC.

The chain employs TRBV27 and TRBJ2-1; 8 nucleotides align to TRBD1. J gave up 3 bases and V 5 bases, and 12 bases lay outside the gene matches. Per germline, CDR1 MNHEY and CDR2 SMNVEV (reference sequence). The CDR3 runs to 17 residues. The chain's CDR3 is CASSPTGGRGLYNEQFF. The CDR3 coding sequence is TGTGCCAGCAGTCCCACTGGCGGCAGGGGGCTCTACAATGAGCAGTTCTTC.

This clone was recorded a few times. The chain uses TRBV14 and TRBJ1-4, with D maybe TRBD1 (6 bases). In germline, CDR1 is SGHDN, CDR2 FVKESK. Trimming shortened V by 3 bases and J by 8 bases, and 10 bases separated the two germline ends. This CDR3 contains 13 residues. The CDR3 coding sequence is TGTGCCAGCAGCCACTACAGGGCCGAAAAACTGTTTTTT. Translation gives CASSHYRAEKLFF.

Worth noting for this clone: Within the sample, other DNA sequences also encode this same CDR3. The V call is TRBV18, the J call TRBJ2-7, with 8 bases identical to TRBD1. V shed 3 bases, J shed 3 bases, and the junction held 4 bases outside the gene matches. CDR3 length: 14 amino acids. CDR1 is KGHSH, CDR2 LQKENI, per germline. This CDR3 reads CASSPGQGSYEQYF. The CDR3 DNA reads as TGTGCCAGCTCACCTGGACAGGGTAGCTACGAGCAGTACTTC.

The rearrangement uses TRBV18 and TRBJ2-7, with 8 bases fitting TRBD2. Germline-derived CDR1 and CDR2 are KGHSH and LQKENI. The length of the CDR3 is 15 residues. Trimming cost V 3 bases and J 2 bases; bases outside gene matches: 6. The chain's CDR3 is CASSPIAGGTYEQYF. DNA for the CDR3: TGTGCCAGCTCACCCATCGCGGGAGGAACCTACGAGCAGTACTTC.

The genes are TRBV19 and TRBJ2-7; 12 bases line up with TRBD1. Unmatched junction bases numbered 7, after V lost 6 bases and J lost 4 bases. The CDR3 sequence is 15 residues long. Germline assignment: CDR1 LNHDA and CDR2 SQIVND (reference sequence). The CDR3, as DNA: TGTGCCAGTAGCCAACCGGGACAGGGGGCATACGAGCAGTACTTC. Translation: CASSQPGQGAYEQYF.

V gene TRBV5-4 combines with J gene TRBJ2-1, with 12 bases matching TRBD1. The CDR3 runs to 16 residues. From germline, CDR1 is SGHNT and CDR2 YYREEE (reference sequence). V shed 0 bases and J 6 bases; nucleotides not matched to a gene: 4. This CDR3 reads CASSLGGTGGINEQFF. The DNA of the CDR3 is TGTGCCAGCAGCTTGGGTGGGACAGGGGGCATCAATGAGCAGTTCTTC. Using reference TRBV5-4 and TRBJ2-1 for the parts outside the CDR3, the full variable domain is ETGVTQSPTHLIKTRGQQVTLRCSSQSGHNTVSWYQQALGQGPQFIFQYYREEENGRGNFPPRFSGLQFPNYSSELNVNALELDDSALYLCASSLGGTGGINEQFFGPGTRLTVL.

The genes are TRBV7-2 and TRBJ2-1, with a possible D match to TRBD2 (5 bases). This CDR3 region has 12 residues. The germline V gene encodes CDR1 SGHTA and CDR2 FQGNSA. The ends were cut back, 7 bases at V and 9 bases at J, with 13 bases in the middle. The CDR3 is CASMLDGVEQFF. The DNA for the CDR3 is TGTGCCAGCATGCTGGACGGGGTTGAGCAGTTCTTC.

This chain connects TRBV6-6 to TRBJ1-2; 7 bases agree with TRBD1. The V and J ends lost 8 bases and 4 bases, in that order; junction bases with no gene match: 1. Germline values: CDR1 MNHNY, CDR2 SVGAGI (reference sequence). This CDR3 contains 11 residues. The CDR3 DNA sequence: TGTGCCAGCTGGGACAGCTATGGCTACACCTTC. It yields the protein CASWDSYGYTF.

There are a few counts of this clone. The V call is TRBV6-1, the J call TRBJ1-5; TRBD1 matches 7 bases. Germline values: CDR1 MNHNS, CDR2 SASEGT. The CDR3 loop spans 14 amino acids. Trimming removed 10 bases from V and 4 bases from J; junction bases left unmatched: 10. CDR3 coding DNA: TGTGCCACAGGACCGGGACAGCAGAATCAGCCCCAGCATTTT. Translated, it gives CATGPGQQNQPQHF.

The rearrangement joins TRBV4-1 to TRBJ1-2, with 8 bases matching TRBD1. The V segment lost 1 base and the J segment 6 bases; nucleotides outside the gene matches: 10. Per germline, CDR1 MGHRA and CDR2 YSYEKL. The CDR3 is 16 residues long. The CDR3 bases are TGCGCCAGCAGCCAAGTCCCGGGGCAGGGGGCGAATGGCTACACCTTC. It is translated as CASSQVPGQGANGYTF.

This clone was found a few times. The CDR3 reads CASSDPGDYSQPQHF. The DNA for the CDR3 is TGTGCCAGCAGTGACCCCGGGGATTATTCTCAGCCCCAGCATTTT. V is TRBV2 and J is TRBJ1-5; D remains ambiguous. The CDR3 extends over 15 amino acids. V was clipped by 3 bases and J by 6 bases, with 15 bases between them. Germline CDR1 is SNHLY and CDR2 is FYNNEI.

The CDR3: CASSALSGMSTDTQYF. CDR3 nucleotide sequence: TGTGCCAGCAGTGCCCTTAGCGGGATGAGCACAGATACGCAGTATTTT. V and J are TRBV2 and TRBJ2-3; 8 bases agree with TRBD2. This CDR3 has 16 residues. Looked up from germline, CDR1 is SNHLY and CDR2 is FYNNEI. The trim removed 4 bases at V and 0 bases at J, leaving 6 bases unmatched.

The CDR3 bases are TGTGCCAGTATCACAGAAGGCAGGGGGCCCGGGGAGCTGTTTTTT. Translating gives CASITEGRGPGELFF. The V gene is TRBV19, the J gene TRBJ2-2, with 8 nucleotides matching TRBD1. CDR3 length equals 15 residues. Germline V gene lookup returns CDR1 LNHDA and CDR2 SQIVND (reference sequence). V lost 7 bases, J lost 6 bases, and 10 bases stayed unmatched.

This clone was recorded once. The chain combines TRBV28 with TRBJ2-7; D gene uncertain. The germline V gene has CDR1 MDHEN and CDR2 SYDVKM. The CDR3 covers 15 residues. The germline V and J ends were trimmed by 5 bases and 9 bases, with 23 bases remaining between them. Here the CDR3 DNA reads TGTGCCAGCAGTGGGTTCCGGCGGAACCCCCCTGGGCAGTACTTC. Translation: CASSGFRRNPPGQYF.